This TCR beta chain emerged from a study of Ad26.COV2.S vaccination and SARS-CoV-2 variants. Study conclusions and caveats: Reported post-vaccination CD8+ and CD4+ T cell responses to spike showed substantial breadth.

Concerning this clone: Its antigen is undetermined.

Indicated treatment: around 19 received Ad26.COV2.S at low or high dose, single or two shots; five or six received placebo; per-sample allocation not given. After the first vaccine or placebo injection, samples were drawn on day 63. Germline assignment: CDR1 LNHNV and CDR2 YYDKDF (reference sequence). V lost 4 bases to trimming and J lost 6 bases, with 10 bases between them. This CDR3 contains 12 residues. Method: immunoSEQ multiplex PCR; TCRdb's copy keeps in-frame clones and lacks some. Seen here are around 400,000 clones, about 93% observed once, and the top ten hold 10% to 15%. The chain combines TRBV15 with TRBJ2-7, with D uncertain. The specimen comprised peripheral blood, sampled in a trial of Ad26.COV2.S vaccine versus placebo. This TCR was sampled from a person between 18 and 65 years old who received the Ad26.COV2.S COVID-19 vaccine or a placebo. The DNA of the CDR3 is TGTGCCACCAGCACCGAGGCTGGCGAGCAGTACTTC. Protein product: CATSTEAGEQYF.